This paragraph covers one T cell receptor beta chain sequence. Its antigen is unidentified. The data derive from a study of glioma-infiltrating T cells. Study-level findings and limits: Only very few CDR3 sequences appeared in both tissue and blood. Above-expected tissue-blood divergence occurred in all gliomas, most in low-grade ones.

The iRepertoire nested amplicon-rescue multiplex PCR amplified TCR alpha and beta CDR3s from RNA. Tissue mRNA or PBMC total RNA, roughly 90-450 ng, went into one-step reverse transcription and amplification. Each CDR3 protein is one row after TCRdb ran MiXCR on the multiplex PCR reads. Here the sample spans roughly 200,000 distinct CDR3 sequences, over 30% being singletons. Trimming took 2 bases from V and 0 from J, leaving 10 bases between them. Germline V gene sequence: CDR1 SGHRS, CDR2 YFSETQ. CDR3 size: 15 residues. The V call is TRBV5-1, the J call TRBJ2-3; D ambiguous. This receptor was taken from a human donor with low-grade glioma or glioblastoma, undergoing nonglioma brain surgery, or in good health (not recorded which). What was sequenced was glioma tissue, nonneoplastic brain tissue, or PBMCs (not recorded which). CDR3 protein: CASSFYTPSTDTQYF. The CDR3, as DNA: TGCGCCAGCAGCTTTTATACCCCTAGCACAGATACGCAGTATTTT.